This TCR beta chain appears in the sequencing data of a study of siplizumab effects on memory and regulatory T cells. The study's findings and limits: Among mappable alloreactive CD4+ clones, the Treg-derived fraction averaged approximately 73% with siplizumab versus less than 35% in controls. Whether proliferating Tregs in siplizumab cultures suppress was not functionally confirmed.

Per germline, CDR1 MNHEY and CDR2 SMNVEV (reference sequence). With V trimmed by 6 bases and J by 1 base, 9 bases remained unmatched. CDR3 size: 15 residues. Worth noting for this clone: No antigen is known for it.

Method: immunoSEQ multiplex PCR; TCRdb's copy keeps in-frame clones and lacks some. The sample shows around 7,000 clones, more than 60% of them seen only once. V and J are TRBV27 and TRBJ2-7, with 7 bases matching TRBD2. The receptor comes from a human donor in good health. The sequenced sample consisted of effector memory CD8+ T cells sorted from blood. The subset is: unstimulated CD8+ effector memory T cells. The chain's CDR3 is CASREIGRASYEQYF. The CDR3 DNA reads as TGTGCCAGCAGAGAGATAGGGAGGGCATCCTACGAGCAGTACTTC.